These 13 T cell receptor beta chains came from one sample sequenced in a study of blood T cell repertoires in COVID-19. This table comes from immunoSEQ multiplex PCR, and its TCRdb copy is limited to in-frame clones, with some not included. This table has roughly 200,000 clones, 70% to 90% appearing once. Sequencing was done on a sample of peripheral blood. Source of these receptors: a man in his fifties or sixties with active or convalescent COVID-19.

The rearrangement links TRBV3-1 (or the pseudogene TRBV3-2) to TRBJ2-1; TRBD1 matches 7 bases. The trim removed 6 bases at V and 3 bases at J, leaving 8 bases unmatched. The germline V gene has CDR1 LGHDT and CDR2 YNNKEL (reference sequence). The length of the CDR3 is 15 residues. CDR3 residues: CASSRQGRNYNEQFF. For the CDR3, the DNA is TGTGCCAGCAGTCGACAGGGACGTAACTACAATGAGCAGTTCTTC.

This clone turned up a few times. The chain combines TRBV10-3 with TRBJ2-1; 8 bases match TRBD1. CDR3 length equals 15 residues. V was pared by 4 bases and J by 11 bases, with 13 bases of the junction left unmatched. CDR1 is ENHRY, CDR2 SYGVKD, per germline. The CDR3 spells CAISGTGGGELKQFF. The CDR3 coding sequence is TGTGCCATCAGTGGAACAGGGGGTGGGGAGTTAAAGCAGTTCTTC.

The genes are TRBV5-1 and TRBJ2-3; 7 bases fit TRBD1. Germline V gene lookup returns CDR1 SGHRS and CDR2 YFSETQ. CDR3 length: 14 residues. The J segment lost 2 bases and the V segment lost 4 bases, leaving 4 bases of the junction unmatched. The CDR3: CASSPGQYTDTQYF. CDR3 sequence (DNA): TGCGCCAGCAGCCCGGGACAGTACACAGATACGCAGTATTTT.

This clone was counted a few times. In nucleotides, the CDR3 is TGTGCCAGTACTAGCGGGGGGAGGGAGACCCAGTACTTC. Protein product: CASTSGGRETQYF. The genes are TRBV19 and TRBJ2-5; 11 bases agree with TRBD2. Germline lookup yields CDR1 LNHDA and CDR2 SQIVND (reference sequence). This CDR3 region has 13 residues. V was pared by 7 bases and J by 5 bases, with 3 bases of the junction left unmatched. Full variable domain (outside the CDR3, taken from reference TRBV19 and TRBJ2-5): DGGITQSPKYLFRKEGQNVTLSCEQNLNHDAMYWYRQDPGQGLRLIYYSQIVNDFQKGDIAEGYSVSREKKESFPLTVTSAQKNPTAFYLCASTSGGRETQYFGPGTRLLVL.

The rearrangement links TRBV4-2 to TRBJ2-4; no firm D call. Germline lookup yields CDR1 LGHNA and CDR2 YNFKEQ. The V and J ends lost 0 bases and 7 bases respectively, with 10 bases between them. There are 14 residues in the CDR3. The chain's CDR3 is CASSQESRSNIQYF. The CDR3 nucleotides are TGTGCCAGCAGCCAAGAAAGCCGCTCTAACATTCAGTACTTC.

The DNA for the CDR3 is TGTGCCAGCAGCCGGACAGGGGGCGCGAACACTGAAGCTTTCTTT. This gives the protein CASSRTGGANTEAFF. The rearrangement uses TRBV25-1 and TRBJ1-1, with 11 positions matching TRBD1. Germline V lookup: CDR1 MGHDK, CDR2 SYGVNS. V was pared by 6 bases and J by 1 base, with 4 bases of the junction left unmatched. This CDR3 comprises 15 residues.

Comments on this clone: The identical CDR3 is also encoded by other nucleotide sequences in the sample. The rearrangement uses TRBV5-1 and TRBJ1-1, with TRBD1 matching over 7 bases. The germline V gene has CDR1 SGHRS and CDR2 YFSETQ. The CDR3 totals 14 residues. The V segment lost 0 bases and the J segment 3 bases; nucleotides outside the gene matches: 2. The CDR3 loop reads CASSLVQGDTEAFF. CDR3 in DNA: TGCGCCAGCAGCTTGGTTCAGGGGGACACTGAAGCTTTCTTT.

As regards this clone: Sequence at one end of the junction differs from germline and may be a read error. The rearrangement uses TRBV5-6 and TRBJ2-2; TRBD2 matches at 15 bases. The germline V gene encodes CDR1 SGHDT and CDR2 YYEEEE. CDR3 length: 14 residues. CDR3 amino acids: CASSHPGLAGGLFF. The CDR3 DNA follows: TGTGCCAGCAGCCACCCGGGACTAGCGGGGGGGCTGTTTTTT.

The chain couples TRBV7-3 to TRBJ1-1; D not certain. From germline, CDR1 is SGHTA and CDR2 FQGTGA. V gave up 0 bases and J gave up 4 bases, with 9 bases separating them. The CDR3 length is 14 residues. The CDR3 DNA reads as TGTGCCAGCAGCTTAACCGCGACAAGCACTGAAGCTTTCTTT. Protein: CASSLTATSTEAFF. Filled out from reference TRBV7-3 and TRBJ1-1, the complete variable domain reads GAGVSQTPSNKVTEKGKYVELRCDPISGHTALYWYRQSLGQGPEFLIYFQGTGAADDSGLPNDRFFAVRPEGSVSTLKIQRTERGDSAVYLCASSLTATSTEAFFGQGTRLTVV.

The chain employs TRBV5-5 and TRBJ2-3, with 12 nucleotides matching TRBD2. From germline, CDR1 is SGHKS and CDR2 YYEKEE (reference sequence). CDR3 length equals 16 residues. The junction had 4 bases not matched to a gene; V was cut back by 3 bases and J by 2 bases. The CDR3 DNA reads TGTGCCAGCAGCTCACTAGCGGGGGGTACCACAGATACGCAGTATTTT. It encodes CASSSLAGGTTDTQYF.

V and J are TRBV7-2 and TRBJ2-5; 7 nucleotides line up with TRBD1. Per the germline V gene, CDR1 is SGHTA and CDR2 is FQGNSA. The CDR3 length is 13 residues. Trimming removed 3 bases from V and 4 bases from J; junction bases left unmatched: 2. In DNA, the CDR3 is TGTGCCAGCAGCTTGCCAGGGGGAGAGACCCAGTACTTC. Translated: CASSLPGGETQYF.

The chain links TRBV27 to TRBJ2-3; 7 bases are a match to TRBD1. The CDR3 contains 15 residues. The junction had 7 bases not matched to a gene; V was cut back by 5 bases and J by 2 bases. Looked up from germline, CDR1 is MNHEY and CDR2 is SMNVEV (reference sequence). CDR3 DNA: TGTGCCAGCAGTGCAAACAGGGGTGACACAGATACGCAGTATTTT. Protein sequence: CASSANRGDTDTQYF.

This clone was counted once. V gene TRBV11-2 combines with J gene TRBJ1-1, with no clear D. Trimming removed 4 bases from V and 1 base from J, with 7 bases in between. Per the germline V gene, CDR1 is SGHAT and CDR2 is FQNNGV. CDR3 length equals 13 residues. The CDR3 coding sequence is TGTGCCAGCAGCTCCCAGGAGAACACTGAAGCTTTCTTT. It codes for CASSSQENTEAFF.